Below are 15 T cell receptor beta chains sequenced from a single sample in a study of blood T cell repertoires in COVID-19. Using immunoSEQ multiplex PCR, the repertoire was profiled, and TCRdb retains in-frame clones only, with some absent. The sample includes some 200,000 clones, about 91% of them seen just once. Sequenced sample: peripheral blood. These receptors all come from a man aged 18 to 30 with active or convalescent COVID-19.

The chain links TRBV27 to TRBJ2-5, with D perhaps matching TRBD1 (5 bases). The CDR3 runs to 14 residues. Germline lookup yields CDR1 MNHEY and CDR2 SMNVEV (reference sequence). Trimming removed 1 base at V and 2 bases at J, with 8 bases between. CDR3 DNA sequence: TGTGCCAGCAGTTTATATGGGGCACAAGAGACCCAGTACTTC. It specifies CASSLYGAQETQYF.

The gene calls are TRBV27 and TRBJ1-2, with 7 bases fitting TRBD1. The CDR3 is 12 residues long. The trim removed 6 bases at V and 8 bases at J, leaving 6 bases unmatched. Germline CDR1 MNHEY, CDR2 SMNVEV (reference sequence). CDR3 region: CASRRQGLGYTF. The CDR3 DNA sequence: TGTGCCAGCAGAAGACAGGGTCTGGGCTACACCTTC.

A few counts support this clone. This chain joins TRBV18 and TRBJ1-1, with D possibly TRBD1 on 5 matching bases. Germline CDR1 and CDR2: KGHSH and LQKENI. Between the trimmed V and J ends, which lost 4 bases and 4 bases, there was a span of 7 bases. The CDR3 has 12 residues. CDR3 nucleotides: TGTGCCAGCTCACAAGGGGTCACTGAAGCTTTCTTT. This gives the protein CASSQGVTEAFF. The complete variable domain, with remaining parts taken from reference TRBV18 and TRBJ1-1, reads NAGVMQNPRHLVRRRGQEARLRCSPMKGHSHVYWYRQLPEEGLKFMVYLQKENIIDESGMPKERFSAEFPKEGPSILRIQQVVRGDSAAYFCASSQGVTEAFFGQGTRLTVV.

This sequence joins TRBV2 and TRBJ2-5; D is perhaps TRBD1 (6 bases). CDR3 size: 17 residues. Germline V lookup: CDR1 SNHLY, CDR2 FYNNEI. Trimming took 6 bases from V and 2 from J, leaving 22 bases between them. CDR3 bases: TGTGCCAGCAGAGGGACATTTGCCACCACGGAACAAGAGACCCAGTACTTC. The encoded protein is CASRGTFATTEQETQYF.

The CDR3 sequence is CASSDYRQSSGNTIYF. As DNA, the CDR3 is TGTGCCAGCAGCGATTATAGACAGAGCTCTGGAAACACCATATATTTT. The chain is built from TRBV5-8 and TRBJ1-3; tentative D call: TRBD1 (5 bases). This CDR3 comprises 16 residues. Trimming cost V 4 bases and J 0 bases, with 14 bases left between them. From germline, CDR1 is SGHTS and CDR2 YDEGEE.

The J gene is TRBJ2-7, the V gene TRBV27, with a possible D match to TRBD2 (7 bases). CDR3 length: 13 residues. Looked up from germline, CDR1 is MNHEY and CDR2 is SMNVEV (reference sequence). Trimming took off 9 bases at V and 3 bases at J, with 15 bases between the two ends. Written as DNA, the CDR3 is TGTGCCAGTCGGGGGGCAGGGATCTACGAGCAGTACTTC. Residues: CASRGAGIYEQYF.

The rearrangement uses TRBV18 and TRBJ2-7; 9 bases are shared with TRBD1. The V segment lost 5 bases and the J segment 1 base; nucleotides outside the gene matches: 3. CDR1 and CDR2 from the germline V gene are KGHSH and LQKENI. The CDR3 is 14 residues long. The CDR3 is CASSFDRGSYEQYF. The CDR3 DNA reads TGTGCCAGCTCATTTGACAGGGGGTCCTACGAGCAGTACTTC. Using reference TRBV18 and TRBJ2-7 for the parts outside the CDR3, the full variable domain is NAGVMQNPRHLVRRRGQEARLRCSPMKGHSHVYWYRQLPEEGLKFMVYLQKENIIDESGMPKERFSAEFPKEGPSILRIQQVVRGDSAAYFCASSFDRGSYEQYFGPGTRLTVT.

V and J are TRBV11-2 and TRBJ2-1, with 11 bases identical to TRBD1. CDR1 is SGHAT and CDR2 is FQNNGV in the germline V gene. Unmatched junction bases numbered 8, after V lost 6 bases and J lost 1 base. There are 17 residues in the CDR3. In DNA, the CDR3 is TGTGCCAGCAGGAACGGACAGGGGGCTTTTTCCTACAATGAGCAGTTCTTC. Translating it yields CASRNGQGAFSYNEQFF.

The rearrangement joins TRBV5-6 to TRBJ2-1, with 8 bases lining up with TRBD2. The V and J ends lost 1 base and 4 bases, in that order; junction bases with no gene match: 10. Germline V gene data show CDR1 as SGHDT and CDR2 as YYEEEE. CDR3 length: 17 amino acids. The CDR3 DNA follows: TGTGCCAGCAGCTTGTTTAGCGGGACTCAACTTTACAATGAGCAGTTCTTC. This encodes CASSLFSGTQLYNEQFF.

The chain has TRBV4-1 and TRBJ1-5; TRBD1 agrees at 10 bases. The CDR3 sequence is 16 residues long. The V gene's germline CDR1 is MGHRA and CDR2 YSYEKL. Losses at the gene ends were 4 bases for V and 5 bases for J; bases not matched to a gene: 8. CDR3 in DNA: TGCGCCAGCAGCCTGGGCGCGGGACAGGGGCATCAGCCCCAGCATTTT. It specifies CASSLGAGQGHQPQHF.

The chain joins TRBV5-4 to TRBJ2-3; TRBD2 matches 9 bases. V gave up 3 bases and J gave up 5 bases; unmatched junction bases: 10. The V gene's germline CDR1 is SGHNT and CDR2 YYREEE (reference sequence). This CDR3 has 16 amino acids. In DNA form, the CDR3 reads TGTGCCAGCAGCTCCTTAGCGGGAGATGGTAAAGATACGCAGTATTTT. Its translation: CASSSLAGDGKDTQYF. The variable domain in full, completed from reference TRBV5-4 and TRBJ2-3, reads ETGVTQSPTHLIKTRGQQVTLRCSSQSGHNTVSWYQQALGQGPQFIFQYYREEENGRGNFPPRFSGLQFPNYSSELNVNALELDDSALYLCASSSLAGDGKDTQYFGPGTRLTVL.

This chain connects TRBV1 to TRBJ1-1; TRBD1, the D gene given by the table, was not confirmed from the DNA. TRBV1 is an annotated pseudogene. CDR3 length: 14 residues. CDR3 DNA: TGCACCAGCCCTCCGGGACAGCTATACACTGAAGCTTTCTTT. Its protein product is CTSPPGQLYTEAFF.

The chain has TRBV14 and TRBJ2-5; 10 nucleotides agree with TRBD1. The CDR3 consists of 16 residues. Per the germline V gene, CDR1 is SGHDN and CDR2 is FVKESK. V gave up 4 bases and J gave up 5 bases; unmatched junction bases: 10. The CDR3 loop is CASSLWGTGAGETQYF. DNA of the CDR3: TGTGCCAGCAGCCTCTGGGGGACAGGGGCCGGGGAGACCCAGTACTTC.

The chain links TRBV11-2 to TRBJ1-6; tentatively, D is TRBD1 (6 bases). Germline CDR1 reads SGHAT; CDR2 reads FQNNGV. The CDR3 length is 16 residues. The ends were cut back, 5 bases at V and 8 bases at J, with 19 bases in the middle. The CDR3 reads CASSDSSLRQDSPLHF. Here the CDR3 DNA reads TGTGCCAGCAGCGATAGCTCATTAAGACAGGATTCACCCCTCCACTTT.

The chain combines TRBV19 with TRBJ2-7, with D tentatively TRBD1 (6 bases). The CDR3 spans 13 residues. Germline loops: CDR1 LNHDA, CDR2 SQIVND (reference sequence). V was trimmed by 5 bases and J by 1 base, leaving 9 bases between them. CDR3 sequence (DNA): TGTGCCAGTAGTTTTGGACAGTCCTACGAGCAGTACTTC. Translating it yields CASSFGQSYEQYF.